The 19 T cell receptor beta chains below come from one sample, sequenced in a study of T cell repertoires in cytomegalovirus infection. Via MiXCR, TCRdb re-called the reads, giving one row per CDR3 protein. The sample has more than 200,000 distinct CDR3 sequences, less than 9.5% seen once. The specimen sequenced was PBMCs. Receptors were obtained from a human donor in good health (CMV status not recorded). Some clones in this sample may be carry-over from other donors' samples.

This clonotype was counted many times. One end of the junction is discordant with germline, which a read error may explain. This rearrangement joins TRBV28 to TRBJ1-4; possible D gene TRBD1, 5 bases. This CDR3 has 16 residues. Per germline, CDR1 MDHEN and CDR2 SYDVKM. The CDR3 DNA is TGCATCACCAGGGATCTACCACCTTCGGGGGATGAAAAACTGTTTTTT. It translates to CITRDLPPSGDEKLFF.

In its sample, this clonotype was seen a few times. The chain carries TRBV19 and TRBJ1-1, with a weak D call TRBD1 (5 bases). V lost 3 bases and J 1 base, leaving 15 bases between the germline ends. The CDR3 has 16 amino acids. Germline lookup yields CDR1 LNHDA and CDR2 SQIVND (reference sequence). The CDR3 protein is CASSMTGGIGNTEAFF. CDR3 sequence (DNA): TGTGCCAGTAGTATGACGGGGGGTATTGGGAACACTGAAGCTTTCTTT.

This clonotype was detected ten times or more. The V call is TRBV5-1, the J call TRBJ2-7; 9 bases are a match to TRBD2. The length of the CDR3 is 15 residues. Germline CDR1 reads SGHRS; CDR2 reads YFSETQ. With V trimmed by 0 bases and J by 4 bases, 5 bases remained unmatched. The CDR3 loop is CASSLGLAVNYEQYF. The CDR3 bases are TGCGCCAGCAGCTTGGGACTAGCGGTTAATTACGAGCAGTACTTC.

This clonotype was recorded at least ten times. This chain uses TRBV6-2 or TRBV6-3 with TRBJ1-1; 9 bases are shared with TRBD1. The CDR3 covers 14 residues. The V and J ends lost 5 bases and 1 base, in that order; junction bases with no gene match: 2. Germline V lookup: CDR1 MNHEY, CDR2 SVGEGT. The CDR3 DNA sequence: TGTGCCAGCAGTAACAGGGGGCCGAACACTGAAGCTTTCTTT. Translating gives CASSNRGPNTEAFF.

This clonotype appeared many times. The V gene is TRBV28, the J gene TRBJ1-2; D ambiguous. Trimming removed 6 bases from V and 7 bases from J, with 15 bases in between. Per the germline V gene, CDR1 is MDHEN and CDR2 is SYDVKM. The CDR3 is 13 amino acids. CDR3 coding DNA: TGTGCCAGCAGGATCGGTGCTTTGCCTGGCTACACCTTC. Protein: CASRIGALPGYTF.

This clonotype was recorded at least ten times. The V gene is TRBV12-3 or TRBV12-4, the J gene TRBJ1-3; TRBD1 might be the D (5 bases). V lost 3 bases and J lost 0, with 18 bases in between. The CDR3 sequence is 18 residues long. CDR3 sequence reads: CASSLGRHFLSSGNTIYF. The CDR3 nucleotides read TGTGCCAGCAGTTTGGGGCGACATTTTCTTAGCTCTGGAAACACCATATATTTT.

The table lists this clonotype with many counts. V usage is TRBV7-2 and J usage is TRBJ2-3; 12 bases match TRBD2. CDR1 is SGHTA and CDR2 is FQGNSA in the germline V gene. After removal of 4 bases from V and 11 bases from J, the junction contained 10 bases not matched to a gene. This CDR3 has 15 residues. The DNA for the CDR3 is TGTGCCAGCAGCTCAGGGGGGACTAGCGGGCAGAGGCAGTATTTT. Amino acids: CASSSGGTSGQRQYF.

The V call is TRBV15, the J call TRBJ2-1, with a weak D call TRBD1 (6 bases). Trimming shortened V by 8 bases and J by 7 bases, and 18 bases separated the two germline ends. Germline values: CDR1 LNHNV, CDR2 YYDKDF (reference sequence). This CDR3 is 14 amino acids long. The CDR3 coding sequence is TGTGCCACCCAGGGGATACAATCTTCAAATGAGCAGTTCTTC. Its protein is CATQGIQSSNEQFF.

This clonotype was seen repeatedly, ten times or more. The CDR3 here is CASSSRSSSGSADNEQFF. The CDR3 DNA is TGTGCCAGCAGCTCCCGAAGCTCGAGCGGGAGTGCCGACAATGAGCAGTTCTTC. The chain joins TRBV7-2 to TRBJ2-1, with 8 bases lining up with TRBD2. The CDR3 is 18 residues long. Germline loops: CDR1 SGHTA, CDR2 FQGNSA. V dropped 4 bases and J dropped 5; count of bases not matched to a gene: 16.

Many counts were recorded for this clonotype. The chain has TRBV7-2 and TRBJ2-3, with TRBD2 identical over 7 bases. V lost 5 bases, J lost 1 base, and 6 bases stayed unmatched. There are 15 residues in the CDR3. Looked up from germline, CDR1 is SGHTA and CDR2 is FQGNSA. The CDR3 here is CASSPDRGGTDTQYF. The CDR3 DNA reads TGTGCCAGCAGCCCCGACCGGGGGGGCACAGATACGCAGTATTTT. Based on the CDR3 plus reference TRBV7-2 and TRBJ2-3, the full variable domain is GAGVSQSPSNKVTEKGKDVELRCDPISGHTALYWYRQSLGQGLEFLIYFQGNSAPDKSGLPSDRFSAERTGGSVSTLTIQRTQQEDSAVYLCASSPDRGGTDTQYFGPGTRLTVL.

This clonotype has a handful of counts. V usage is TRBV14 and J usage is TRBJ1-2; TRBD1 is a possible D gene (5 bases). Germline CDR1 and CDR2: SGHDN and FVKESK. The CDR3 sequence is 14 residues long. V was cut by 0 bases and J by 5 bases, with 10 bases left in between. The CDR3 DNA reads as TGTGCCAGCAGCCAAGATCTGGGGGGTTATGGCTACACCTTC. It translates to CASSQDLGGYGYTF.

This clonotype has only a few counts. CDR3 loop: CASTPMGAQETQYF. CDR3 bases: TGTGCCAGCACCCCCATGGGGGCCCAAGAGACCCAGTACTTC. The V call is TRBV7-8, the J call TRBJ2-5, with a tentative D call TRBD1 (6 bases). The CDR3 loop spans 14 amino acids. Germline CDR1 and CDR2: SGHVS and FQNEAQ. Deletions cut 7 bases from V and 1 base from J, with 13 bases between.

This clonotype was counted between two and nine times. The gene calls are TRBV2 and TRBJ2-1, with 7 bases fitting TRBD2. After removal of 0 bases from V and 5 bases from J, the junction contained 4 bases not matched to a gene. The CDR3 is made up of 15 amino acids. Germline V lookup: CDR1 SNHLY, CDR2 FYNNEI. The CDR3 coding sequence is TGTGCCAGCAGTGAAGCCCTAGCGGTTAACAATGAGCAGTTCTTC. Translated, it gives CASSEALAVNNEQFF.

The chain joins TRBV10-3 to TRBJ2-7; D perhaps matches TRBD1 (6 bases). V shed 0 bases and J shed 5 bases, with 17 bases lying between them. The CDR3 runs 16 residues. CDR1 ENHRY and CDR2 SYGVKD come from the germline V gene. The CDR3, as DNA: TGTGCCATCAGTGAGTCGATAGGTCAGGGGAGTCACGAGCAGTACTTC. Amino acid sequence: CAISESIGQGSHEQYF.

This clonotype was counted ten times or more. The chain is built from TRBV7-2 and TRBJ1-4; 8 bases map to TRBD1. The length of the CDR3 is 14 residues. From germline, CDR1 is SGHTA and CDR2 FQGNSA. V dropped 5 bases and J dropped 6; count of bases not matched to a gene: 5. This CDR3 reads CASSQTGGYEKLFF. DNA for the CDR3: TGTGCCAGCAGCCAAACAGGGGGGTATGAAAAACTGTTTTTT.

This clonotype was seen ten or more times. V and J are TRBV5-1 and TRBJ2-1, with D hard to call. Germline V CDR1 and CDR2: SGHRS, YFSETQ. This CDR3 contains 14 residues. The germline V and J ends were trimmed by 2 bases and 0 bases, with 6 bases remaining between them. CDR3: CASSFGNSYNEQFF. The CDR3, as DNA: TGCGCCAGCAGCTTTGGCAACTCCTACAATGAGCAGTTCTTC.

This clonotype has just one count. This chain links TRBV6-2 or TRBV6-3 with TRBJ2-1; D is unresolved. The germline gives CDR1 MNHEY, CDR2 SVGEGT. CDR3 length equals 13 residues. Trimming removed 6 bases at V and 2 bases at J, with 8 bases between. The CDR3 DNA reads as TGTGCCAGCAGAGATAGGGCCTACAATGAGCAGTTCTTC. Protein sequence: CASRDRAYNEQFF.

The rearrangement uses TRBV7-2 and TRBJ2-5; D not resolved. Trimming pared 3 bases from V and 1 base from J, leaving 9 bases between. The CDR3 spans 14 residues. Germline-derived CDR1 and CDR2 are SGHTA and FQGNSA. The CDR3 protein is CASSLDGPQETQYF. CDR3 nucleotide sequence: TGTGCCAGCAGCTTGGACGGGCCCCAAGAGACCCAGTACTTC.

This clonotype occurred many times. The V and J genes are TRBV7-3 and TRBJ2-7; possibly TRBD1 or TRBD2 for D (5 bases each). With 2 bases removed from V and 3 bases from J, the gap between germline ends came to 17 bases. This CDR3 is built from 16 residues. Looked up from germline, CDR1 is SGHTA and CDR2 is FQGTGA. DNA of the CDR3: TGTGCCAGCAGCTTACAGAGGGGCAATCCCGACTACGAGCAGTACTTC. The encoded protein is CASSLQRGNPDYEQYF.